The 21 T cell receptor beta chains below all came from one sample that was sequenced in a study of CD8+ T cells in alopecia areata. Treatment noted: oral pan-JAK inhibitor, 5-10 mg twice daily. Extraction and reverse transcription of RNA yielded cDNA as the sequencing template. The data were produced by immunoSEQ multiplex PCR, yet TCRdb's version contains in-frame clones alone and is incomplete. The data show fewer than 200,000 clones, 50% to 75% seen once. The input for sequencing was CD4+ T cells sorted from blood, taken at approximately week 60, from a patient treated with tofacitinib. All receptors come from a human donor with alopecia areata.

The chain joins TRBV30 to TRBJ1-2, with TRBD1 identical over 7 bases. Germline V gives CDR1 GTSNPN, CDR2 SVGIG (reference sequence). Trimming took 3 bases from V and 4 from J; bases not matched to a gene: 14. This CDR3 has 16 amino acids. CDR3 nucleotides: TGTGCCTGGAGGCCGGGACAGCTGATACCTAGCTATGGCTACACCTTC. Its translation is CAWRPGQLIPSYGYTF.

This clone has just a few counts. This chain links TRBV28 with TRBJ2-7; D gene unclear. Trimming removed 6 bases at V and 4 bases at J, with 16 bases between. Germline V gene sequence: CDR1 MDHEN, CDR2 SYDVKM. CDR3 length: 14 amino acids. The CDR3 DNA sequence: TGTGCCAGCAGAACGGCCCCTTTGGGTTACGAGCAGTACTTC. Translated, it gives CASRTAPLGYEQYF. Full variable domain (missing parts from reference TRBV28 and TRBJ2-7): DVKVTQSSRYLVKRTGEKVFLECVQDMDHENMFWYRQDPGLGLRLIYFSYDVKMKEKGDIPEGYSVSREKKERFSLILESASTNQTSMYLCASRTAPLGYEQYFGPGTRLTVT.

This chain connects TRBV29-1 to TRBJ1-2, with 8 bases that match TRBD1. With 6 bases clipped from V and 7 bases from J, the junction kept 13 bases outside the gene matches. Germline V gives CDR1 SQVTM, CDR2 ANQGSEA. This CDR3 is built from 14 residues. The CDR3 spells CSVGTRQGAGGYTF. The CDR3 nucleotides read TGCAGCGTCGGAACGAGGCAGGGGGCCGGTGGCTACACCTTC.

The CDR3 DNA reads TGTGCCAGCAGCCAACGGGGCAATGAGCAGTTCTTC. It encodes CASSQRGNEQFF. The gene calls are TRBV7-2 and TRBJ2-1, with a weak D call TRBD2 (5 bases). The CDR3 consists of 12 residues. V was clipped by 5 bases and J by 6 bases, with 8 bases between them. Germline V gene lookup returns CDR1 SGHTA and CDR2 FQGNSA.

This chain connects TRBV7-3 to TRBJ2-5; D possibly corresponds to TRBD1 (6 bases). V was trimmed by 5 bases and J by 2 bases, leaving 15 bases between them. The germline CDR1 and CDR2 sequences are SGHTA and FQGTGA. CDR3 length: 15 residues. This CDR3 reads CASSPSGGLQETQYF. CDR3 bases: TGTGCCAGCAGCCCATCTGGGGGCCTACAAGAGACCCAGTACTTC.

This clone was counted only a few times. The sample carries other DNA sequences with the same CDR3. The chain couples TRBV7-9 to TRBJ2-7, with unresolved D. The CDR3 runs to 12 residues. The germline V gene encodes CDR1 SEHNR and CDR2 FQNEAQ (reference sequence). V gave up 5 bases and J gave up 0 bases, with 5 bases separating them. The DNA for the CDR3 is TGTGCCAGCAGCGTGAGCTCCTACGAGCAGTACTTC. Translated: CASSVSSYEQYF. The full variable domain, in which reference TRBV7-9 and TRBJ2-7 provide the parts outside the CDR3, is DTGVSQNPRHKITKRGQNVTFRCDPISEHNRLYWYRQTLGQGPEFLTYFQNEAQLEKSRLLSDRFSAERPKGSFSTLEIQRTEQGDSAMYLCASSVSSYEQYFGPGTRLTVT.

This clone has just one count. V gene TRBV6-6 combines with J gene TRBJ1-2; D call uncertain. Trimming pared 6 bases from V and 6 bases from J, leaving 8 bases between. CDR1 MNHNY and CDR2 SVGAGI come from the germline V gene (reference sequence). This CDR3 has 11 residues. For the CDR3, the DNA is TGTGCCAGCAGCTCAGGAAATGGCTACACCTTC. Translated: CASSSGNGYTF.

This chain connects TRBV29-1 to TRBJ2-4; a weak D match, TRBD1 (5 bases). Trimming left V 6 bases short and J 2 bases short, with 14 bases between. The CDR3 runs 14 residues. Germline lookup yields CDR1 SQVTM and CDR2 ANQGSEA. CDR3 region: CSVDLQGTKNIQYF. The CDR3 DNA reads as TGCAGCGTGGACCTCCAGGGTACCAAAAACATTCAGTACTTC. Based on the CDR3 plus reference TRBV29-1 and TRBJ2-4, the full variable domain is SAVISQKPSRDICQRGTSLTIQCQVDSQVTMMFWYRQQPGQSLTLIATANQGSEATYESGFVIDKFPISRPNLTFSTLTVSNMSPEDSSIYLCSVDLQGTKNIQYFGAGTRLSVL.

The sample holds one count of this clone. This chain joins TRBV14 and TRBJ2-5, with 8 bases that match TRBD2. Germline CDR1 SGHDN, CDR2 FVKESK. V lost 0 bases, J lost 5 bases, and 5 bases stayed unmatched. The CDR3 sequence is 15 residues long. For the CDR3, the DNA is TGTGCCAGCAGCCAAGACGGGAGGGGCTCGGAGACCCAGTACTTC. It specifies CASSQDGRGSETQYF. The complete variable domain, with remaining parts taken from reference TRBV14 and TRBJ2-5, reads EAGVTQFPSHSVIEKGQTVTLRCDPISGHDNLYWYRRVMGKEIKFLLHFVKESKQDESGMPNNRFLAERTGGTYSTLKVQPAELEDSGVYFCASSQDGRGSETQYFGPGTRLLVL.

V gene TRBV7-9 combines with J gene TRBJ2-2; maybe TRBD2 (5 bases). The CDR3 contains 15 residues. In germline, CDR1 is SEHNR, CDR2 FQNEAQ (reference sequence). Trimming took 4 bases from V and 5 from J, leaving 14 bases between them. The CDR3 nucleotides are TGTGCCAGCAGCTACAAAAGAGGAGGAACCGGGGAGCTGTTTTTT. It encodes CASSYKRGGTGELFF.

The chain recombines TRBV15 with TRBJ1-1; D is uncertain. The CDR3 is 14 residues long. The V end lost 3 bases, the J end lost 6 bases, and 14 bases lay between the germline ends. From germline, CDR1 is LNHNV and CDR2 YYDKDF (reference sequence). CDR3 DNA sequence: TGTGCCACCAGCAGCGTTAGTTGGGAGGCTGAAGCTTTCTTT. Translation gives CATSSVSWEAEAFF.

The CDR3 sequence: CASGGKGAGQLNYGYTF. The CDR3 DNA reads TGTGCCAGCGGAGGGAAGGGGGCCGGGCAGCTTAACTATGGCTACACCTTC. This chain joins TRBV2 and TRBJ1-2; TRBD1 agrees at 7 bases. Germline CDR1 and CDR2: SNHLY and FYNNEI. V was pared by 8 bases and J by 1 base, with 16 bases of the junction left unmatched. The CDR3 consists of 17 residues.

Note on this clone: Compared with germline, one end of the junction differs, possibly owing to a read error. Other DNA sequences in the sample encode the same CDR3. The CDR3 reads CASSEDRVYGYTF. DNA for the CDR3: TGTGCCAGCAGCGAAGACAGGGTCTATGGCTACACCTTC. This chain uses TRBV2 with TRBJ1-2; 7 bases agree with TRBD1. CDR1 is SNHLY and CDR2 is FYNNEI in the germline V gene. The CDR3 totals 13 residues.

The genes are TRBV29-1 and TRBJ2-3; no clear D. In germline, CDR1 is SQVTM, CDR2 ANQGSEA. The V gene lost 4 bases and the J gene lost 6 bases, with 11 bases spanning the gap. The CDR3 extends over 12 amino acids. Written as DNA, the CDR3 is TGCAGCGTTGGGGAACGGTTGGATACGCAGTATTTT. Amino acids: CSVGERLDTQYF.

In its sample, this clone was seen once. The J gene is TRBJ2-7, the V gene TRBV2; the D gene is possibly TRBD2 (6 bases). The V end was cut by 1 base, the J end by 3 bases, with 7 bases between. CDR3 length: 13 residues. The germline gives CDR1 SNHLY, CDR2 FYNNEI. CDR3 coding DNA: TGTGCCAGCAGTGAAGAGGAGGGCTACGAGCAGTACTTC. It encodes CASSEEEGYEQYF.

This chain connects TRBV10-2 to TRBJ2-5, with 10 nucleotides matching TRBD1. The assigned J gene may be wrong: the sequence end matches TRBJ2-7 better. Germline V CDR1 and CDR2: WSHSY, SAAADI. The CDR3 loop spans 17 amino acids. CDR3: CASSESGVGTGAYEQYF. Written as DNA, the CDR3 is TGCGCCAGCAGTGAGTCCGGGGTGGGGACAGGGGCCTACGAGCAGTACTTC.

The V call is TRBV5-1, the J call TRBJ2-5, with D uncertain. The germline V and J ends were trimmed by 0 bases and 1 base, with 10 bases remaining between them. Germline V gives CDR1 SGHRS, CDR2 YFSETQ. This CDR3 is built from 15 residues. This chain's CDR3 is CASSLGPSIQETQYF. CDR3 coding DNA: TGCGCCAGCAGCTTGGGTCCGTCTATCCAAGAGACCCAGTACTTC.

This chain links TRBV6-6 with TRBJ2-2, with D possibly being TRBD1 or TRBD2 (6 bases each). Germline loops: CDR1 MNHNY, CDR2 SVGAGI (reference sequence). The CDR3 length is 15 residues. V was clipped by 6 bases and J by 1 base, with 12 bases between them. Here the CDR3 reads CASRAGGLNTGELFF. CDR3 nucleotides: TGTGCCAGCAGGGCCGGGGGCTTGAACACCGGGGAGCTGTTTTTT.

V is TRBV6-5 and J is TRBJ1-5; tentatively, D is TRBD1 (5 bases). In germline, CDR1 is MNHEY, CDR2 SVGAGI. CDR3 size: 15 residues. Trimming shortened V by 3 bases and J by 3 bases, and 12 bases separated the two germline ends. The CDR3 sequence is CASSYRDGTNQPQHF. The CDR3 region has the DNA TGTGCCAGCAGTTATCGGGACGGTACCAATCAGCCCCAGCATTTT.

This clone has only a few counts. The rearrangement joins TRBV7-2 to TRBJ2-7; no firm D call. CDR1 and CDR2 from the germline V gene are SGHTA and FQGNSA. CDR3 length equals 12 residues. V was clipped by 4 bases and J by 0 bases, with 4 bases between them. As DNA, the CDR3 is TGTGCCAGCAGCTCCGCCTCCTACGAGCAGTACTTC. It is translated as CASSSASYEQYF.

The chain joins TRBV5-1 to TRBJ2-1, with TRBD1 as a possible D gene (6 bases). CDR3 length: 15 amino acids. V shed 2 bases and J shed 7 bases, with 16 bases lying between them. The germline gives CDR1 SGHRS, CDR2 YFSETQ. DNA of the CDR3: TGCGCCAGCAGCTTTAGTGGGGGCTTGGGGAATGAGCAGTTCTTC. Translating gives CASSFSGGLGNEQFF.